The sequence of this T cell receptor beta chain was determined in a study of T cells after yellow fever vaccination. This clonotype appeared a few times. Its cognate antigen is unknown. Study observations and caveats: Researchers noted that a small share of clonotypes showed up in both CD4 and CD8 compartments.

One entry per CDR3 protein, called by TCRdb with MiXCR from the 5' RACE reads. The sample has some 500,000 distinct CDR3 sequences, roughly 12% seen once. The CDR3 loop spans 13 amino acids. V was trimmed by 6 bases and J by 5 bases, leaving 15 bases between them. CDR1 DFQATT and CDR2 SNEGSKA come from the germline V gene (reference sequence). This sequence was found in a man between 25 and 39 years old who received the YFV17D yellow fever vaccine. The sequencing used PBMCs, collected on the day of the yellow fever booster vaccination. The chain recombines TRBV20-1 with TRBJ2-3; TRBD2 might be the D (6 bases). In DNA form, the CDR3 reads TGCAGTGCGAGGCCCGGGAGCGGAGATACGCAGTATTTT. Amino acid sequence: CSARPGSGDTQYF.